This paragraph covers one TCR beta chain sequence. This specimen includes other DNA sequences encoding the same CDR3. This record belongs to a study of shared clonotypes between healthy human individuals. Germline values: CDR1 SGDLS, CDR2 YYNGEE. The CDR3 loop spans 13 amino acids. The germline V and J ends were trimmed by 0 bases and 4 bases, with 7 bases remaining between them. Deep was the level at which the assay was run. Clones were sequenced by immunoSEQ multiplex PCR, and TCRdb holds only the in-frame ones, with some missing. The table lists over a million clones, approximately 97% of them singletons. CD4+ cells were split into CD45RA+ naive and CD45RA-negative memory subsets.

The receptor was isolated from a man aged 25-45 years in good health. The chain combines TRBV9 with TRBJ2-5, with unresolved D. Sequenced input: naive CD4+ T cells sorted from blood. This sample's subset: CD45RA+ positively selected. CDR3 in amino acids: CASSVGGSETQYF. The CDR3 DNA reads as TGTGCCAGCAGCGTAGGAGGTTCAGAGACCCAGTACTTC.